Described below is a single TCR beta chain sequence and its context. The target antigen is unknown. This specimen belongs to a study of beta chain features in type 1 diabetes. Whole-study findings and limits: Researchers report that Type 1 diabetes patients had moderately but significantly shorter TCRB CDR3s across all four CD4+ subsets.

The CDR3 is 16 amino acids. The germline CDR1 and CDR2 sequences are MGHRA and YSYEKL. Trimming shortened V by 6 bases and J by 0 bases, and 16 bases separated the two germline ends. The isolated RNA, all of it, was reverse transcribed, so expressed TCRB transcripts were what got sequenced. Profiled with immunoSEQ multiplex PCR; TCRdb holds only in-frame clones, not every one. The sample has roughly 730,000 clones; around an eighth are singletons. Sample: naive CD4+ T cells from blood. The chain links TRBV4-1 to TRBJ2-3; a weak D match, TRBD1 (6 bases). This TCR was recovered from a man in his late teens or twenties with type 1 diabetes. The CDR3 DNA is TGCGCCAGCAGTTCCCTTTGGACAGAAAGCACAGATACGCAGTATTTT. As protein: CASSSLWTESTDTQYF.